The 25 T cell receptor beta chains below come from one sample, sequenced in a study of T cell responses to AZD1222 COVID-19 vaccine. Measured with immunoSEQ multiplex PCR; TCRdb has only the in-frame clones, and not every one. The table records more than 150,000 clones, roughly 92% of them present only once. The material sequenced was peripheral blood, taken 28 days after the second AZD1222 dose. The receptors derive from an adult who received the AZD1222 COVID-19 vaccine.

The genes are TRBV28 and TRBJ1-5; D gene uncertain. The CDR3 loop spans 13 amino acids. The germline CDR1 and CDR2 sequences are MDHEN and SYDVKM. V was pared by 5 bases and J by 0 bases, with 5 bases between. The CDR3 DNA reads TGTGCCAGCAGTAGTTATAGCAATCAGCCCCAGCATTTT. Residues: CASSSYSNQPQHF. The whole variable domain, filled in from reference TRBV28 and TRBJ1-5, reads DVKVTQSSRYLVKRTGEKVFLECVQDMDHENMFWYRQDPGLGLRLIYFSYDVKMKEKGDIPEGYSVSREKKERFSLILESASTNQTSMYLCASSSYSNQPQHFGDGTRLSIL.

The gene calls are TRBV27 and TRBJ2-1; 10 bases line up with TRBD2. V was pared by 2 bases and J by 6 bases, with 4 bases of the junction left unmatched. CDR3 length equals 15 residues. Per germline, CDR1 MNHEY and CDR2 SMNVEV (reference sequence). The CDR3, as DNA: TGTGCCAGCAGTTTACAGCCTAGCGGGAGCAATGAGCAGTTCTTC. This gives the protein CASSLQPSGSNEQFF.

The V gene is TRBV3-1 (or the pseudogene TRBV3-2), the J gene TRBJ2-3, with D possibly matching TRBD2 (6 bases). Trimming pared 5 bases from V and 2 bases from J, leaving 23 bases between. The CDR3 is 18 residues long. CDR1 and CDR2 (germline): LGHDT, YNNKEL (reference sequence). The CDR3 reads CASSARLWGSGDTDTQYF. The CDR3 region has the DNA TGTGCCAGCAGCGCGCGCCTCTGGGGTAGCGGAGACACAGATACGCAGTATTTT.

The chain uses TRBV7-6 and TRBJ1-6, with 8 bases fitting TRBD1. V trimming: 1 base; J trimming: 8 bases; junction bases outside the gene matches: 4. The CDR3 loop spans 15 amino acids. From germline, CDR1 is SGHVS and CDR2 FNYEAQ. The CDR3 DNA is TGTGCCAGCAGCTTAGAAGACAGGGGTGATTCACCCCTCCACTTT. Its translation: CASSLEDRGDSPLHF.

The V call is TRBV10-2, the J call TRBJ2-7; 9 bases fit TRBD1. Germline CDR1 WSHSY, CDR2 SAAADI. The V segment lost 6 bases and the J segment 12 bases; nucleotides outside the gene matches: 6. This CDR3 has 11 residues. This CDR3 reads CASSADRGWYF. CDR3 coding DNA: TGCGCCAGCAGCGCAGACAGGGGGTGGTACTTC.

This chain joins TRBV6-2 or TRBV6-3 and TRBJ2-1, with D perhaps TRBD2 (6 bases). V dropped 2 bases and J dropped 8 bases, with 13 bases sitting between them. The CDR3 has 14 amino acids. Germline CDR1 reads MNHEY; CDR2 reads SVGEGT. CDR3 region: CASSYRGSEDEQFF. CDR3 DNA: TGTGCCAGCAGTTACCGGGGGAGTGAGGATGAGCAGTTCTTC.

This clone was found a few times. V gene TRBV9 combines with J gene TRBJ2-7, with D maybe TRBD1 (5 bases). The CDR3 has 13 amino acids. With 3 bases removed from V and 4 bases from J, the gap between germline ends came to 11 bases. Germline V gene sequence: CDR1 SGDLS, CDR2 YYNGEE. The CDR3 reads CASSGGDRYEQYF. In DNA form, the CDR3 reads TGTGCCAGCAGCGGGGGTGACAGATACGAGCAGTACTTC.

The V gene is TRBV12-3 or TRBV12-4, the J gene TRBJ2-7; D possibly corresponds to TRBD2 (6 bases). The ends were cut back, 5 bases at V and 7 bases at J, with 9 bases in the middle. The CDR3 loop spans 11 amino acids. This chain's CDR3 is CASSGGREQYF. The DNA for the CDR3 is TGTGCCAGCAGTGGGGGGAGGGAGCAGTACTTC.

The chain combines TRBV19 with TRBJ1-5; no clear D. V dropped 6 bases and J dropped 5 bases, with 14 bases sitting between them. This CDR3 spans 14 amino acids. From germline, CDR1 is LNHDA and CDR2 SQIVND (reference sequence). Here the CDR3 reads CASSTRVGDQPQHF. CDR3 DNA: TGTGCCAGTAGCACTAGGGTGGGCGATCAGCCCCAGCATTTT.

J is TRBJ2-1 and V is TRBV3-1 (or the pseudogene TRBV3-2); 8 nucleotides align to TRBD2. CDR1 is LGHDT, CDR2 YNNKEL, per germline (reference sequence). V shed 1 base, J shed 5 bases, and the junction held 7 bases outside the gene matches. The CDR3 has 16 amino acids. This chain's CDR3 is CASSQGGGRIDNEQFF. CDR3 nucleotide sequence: TGTGCCAGCAGCCAAGGGGGCGGGAGGATTGACAATGAGCAGTTCTTC.

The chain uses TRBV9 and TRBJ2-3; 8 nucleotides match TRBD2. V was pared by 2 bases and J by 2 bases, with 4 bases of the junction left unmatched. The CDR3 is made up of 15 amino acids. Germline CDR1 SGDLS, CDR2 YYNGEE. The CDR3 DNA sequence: TGTGCCAGCAGCGTTCTAGCGGGTATCACAGATACGCAGTATTTT. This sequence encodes CASSVLAGITDTQYF.

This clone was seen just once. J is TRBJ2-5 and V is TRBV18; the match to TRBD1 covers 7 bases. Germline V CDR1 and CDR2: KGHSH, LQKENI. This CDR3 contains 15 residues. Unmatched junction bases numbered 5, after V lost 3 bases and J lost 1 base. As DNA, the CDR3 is TGTGCCAGCTCACCGAACAGGGGATCCCAAGAGACCCAGTACTTC. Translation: CASSPNRGSQETQYF.

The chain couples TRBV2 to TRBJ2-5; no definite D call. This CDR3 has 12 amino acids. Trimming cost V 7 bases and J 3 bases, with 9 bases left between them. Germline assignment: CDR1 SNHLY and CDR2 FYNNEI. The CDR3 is CASTPSKETQYF. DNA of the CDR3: TGTGCCAGCACCCCCAGCAAAGAGACCCAGTACTTC.

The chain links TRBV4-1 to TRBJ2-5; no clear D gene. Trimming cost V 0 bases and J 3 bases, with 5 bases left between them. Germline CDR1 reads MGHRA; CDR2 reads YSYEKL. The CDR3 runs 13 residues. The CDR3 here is CASSQETEETQYF. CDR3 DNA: TGCGCCAGCAGCCAAGAGACCGAAGAGACCCAGTACTTC.

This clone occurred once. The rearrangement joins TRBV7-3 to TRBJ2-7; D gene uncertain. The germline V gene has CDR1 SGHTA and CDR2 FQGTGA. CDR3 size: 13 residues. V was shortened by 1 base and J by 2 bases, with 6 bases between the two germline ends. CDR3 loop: CASSLMGTYEQYF. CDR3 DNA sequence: TGTGCCAGCAGCTTAATGGGAACCTACGAGCAGTACTTC.

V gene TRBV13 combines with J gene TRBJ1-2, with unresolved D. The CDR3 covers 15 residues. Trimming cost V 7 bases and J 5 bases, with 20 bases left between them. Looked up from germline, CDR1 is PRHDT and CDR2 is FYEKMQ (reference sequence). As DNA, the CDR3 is TGTGCCAGCAAGTTAAGGCAGGCCACACTTTATGGCTACACCTTC. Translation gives CASKLRQATLYGYTF.

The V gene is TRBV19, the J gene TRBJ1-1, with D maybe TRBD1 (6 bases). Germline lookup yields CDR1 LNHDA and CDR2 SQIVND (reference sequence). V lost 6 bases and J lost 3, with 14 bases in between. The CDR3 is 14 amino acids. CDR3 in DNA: TGTGCCAGTAGCTCCACAGGGCCGGACACTGAAGCTTTCTTT. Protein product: CASSSTGPDTEAFF. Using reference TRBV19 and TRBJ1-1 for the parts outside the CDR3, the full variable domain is DGGITQSPKYLFRKEGQNVTLSCEQNLNHDAMYWYRQDPGQGLRLIYYSQIVNDFQKGDIAEGYSVSREKKESFPLTVTSAQKNPTAFYLCASSSTGPDTEAFFGQGTRLTVV.

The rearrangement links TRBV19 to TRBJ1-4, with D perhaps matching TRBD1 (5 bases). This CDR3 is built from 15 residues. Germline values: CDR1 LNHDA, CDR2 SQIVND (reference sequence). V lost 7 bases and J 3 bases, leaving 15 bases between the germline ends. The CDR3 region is CASNPRRTPNEKLFF. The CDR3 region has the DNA TGTGCCAGTAACCCCCGCCGGACACCTAATGAAAAACTGTTTTTT.

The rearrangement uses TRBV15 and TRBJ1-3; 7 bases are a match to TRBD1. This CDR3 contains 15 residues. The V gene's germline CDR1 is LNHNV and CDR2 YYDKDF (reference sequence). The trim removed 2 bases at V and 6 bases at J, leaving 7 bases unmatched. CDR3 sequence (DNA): TGTGCCACCAGCAGAAGAAACAGGGGCCTAAACACCATATATTTT. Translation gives CATSRRNRGLNTIYF.

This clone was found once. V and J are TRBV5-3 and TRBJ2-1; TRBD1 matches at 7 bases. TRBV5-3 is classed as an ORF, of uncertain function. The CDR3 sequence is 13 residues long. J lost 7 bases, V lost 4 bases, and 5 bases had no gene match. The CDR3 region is CARSVTGANEQFF. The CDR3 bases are TGTGCCAGAAGCGTAACAGGGGCGAATGAGCAGTTCTTC.

The CDR3 DNA is TGTGCCACCAGTCACAGGGGAGAAGATACGCAGTATTTT. This sequence encodes CATSHRGEDTQYF. The chain couples TRBV24-1 to TRBJ2-3; TRBD1 aligns across 7 bases. The ends lost 6 bases at V and 5 bases at J; junction bases unmatched: 4. Germline V CDR1 and CDR2: KGHDR, SFDVKD. The CDR3 is made up of 13 amino acids.

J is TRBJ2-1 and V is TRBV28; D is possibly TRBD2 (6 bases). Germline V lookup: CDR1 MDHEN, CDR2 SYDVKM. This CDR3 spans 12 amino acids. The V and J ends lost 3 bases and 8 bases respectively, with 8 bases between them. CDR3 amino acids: CASSLGGDEQFF. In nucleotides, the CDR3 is TGTGCCAGCAGTTTGGGGGGTGATGAGCAGTTCTTC.

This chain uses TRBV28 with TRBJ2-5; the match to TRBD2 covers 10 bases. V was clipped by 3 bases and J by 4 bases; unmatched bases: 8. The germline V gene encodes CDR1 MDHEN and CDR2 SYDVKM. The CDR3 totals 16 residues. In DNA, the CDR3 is TGTGCCAGCAGTTTCACCAGCGGGAGGGTTGGAGAGACCCAGTACTTC. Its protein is CASSFTSGRVGETQYF.

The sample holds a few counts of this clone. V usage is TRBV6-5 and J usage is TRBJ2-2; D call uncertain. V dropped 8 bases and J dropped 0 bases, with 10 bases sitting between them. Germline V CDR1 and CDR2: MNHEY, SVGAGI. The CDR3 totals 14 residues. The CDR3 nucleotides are TGTGCCAGCTTAATCCGGTCGAACACCGGGGAGCTGTTTTTT. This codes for CASLIRSNTGELFF.

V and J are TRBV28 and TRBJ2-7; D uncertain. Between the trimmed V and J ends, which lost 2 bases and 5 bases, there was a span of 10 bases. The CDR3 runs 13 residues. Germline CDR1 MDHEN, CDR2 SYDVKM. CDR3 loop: CASSLIGHNEQYF. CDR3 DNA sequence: TGTGCCAGCAGTTTAATCGGGCACAACGAGCAGTACTTC.